This T cell receptor (beta chain) was sequenced during a study of blood T cell repertoires in COVID-19. Across the study: The origin of the acute and convalescent COVID-19 samples was the United States, Italy and Spain. Nucleic acid was either cDNA or gDNA, and it came from T cells, B-cell-depleted T cells, or PBMCs.

Under the authors' procedure: Amplified reference gene primers provided the basis for estimating nucleated cell counts. Method: immunoSEQ multiplex PCR; TCRdb's copy keeps in-frame clones and lacks some. V and J calls and clone size are as listed in that table; D and trimming were resolved from the DNA. This sample has 310,000 or so clones, with roughly 87% found just once. After removal of 3 bases from V and 4 bases from J, the junction contained 6 bases not matched to a gene. Looked up from germline, CDR1 is SGHAT and CDR2 is FQNNGV. This CDR3 comprises 15 residues. This receptor was taken from a woman in her forties or fifties who had recovered from COVID-19. The rearrangement links TRBV11-2 to TRBJ2-1, with 7 bases lining up with TRBD2. The source material was peripheral blood. The CDR3 region has the DNA TGTGCCAGCAGCTTCCAGCTAGCGGCTTACAATGAGCAGTTCTTC. It codes for CASSFQLAAYNEQFF.